The T cell receptor beta chain under discussion was sequenced for a study of T cells in Graves' hyperthyroidism and ophthalmopathy. Researchers amplified the TCR beta CDR3 regions from RNA transcripts. Carried out on the TCR CDR3, a first-round RT-PCR used the HTBI primer set. TCRdb independently ran MiXCR on the multiplex PCR reads; one entry per CDR3 protein. The top ten hold 34% of the sample, which has hundreds of thousands of distinct CDR3 sequences, around 21% seen once. Sequenced input: blood. The sequence came from a man aged 25-40 years with Graves' ophthalmopathy.

The CDR3 DNA is TGTGCCAGCAGCTTAGGGGGAGGACTAGCGGGAAACCCCGCGCAGTATTTT. Translation: CASSLGGGLAGNPAQYF. V gene TRBV7-9 combines with J gene TRBJ2-3, with TRBD2 matching 12 bases. This CDR3 is built from 17 residues. Trimming removed 1 base from V and 10 bases from J; junction bases left unmatched: 12. The germline V gene has CDR1 SEHNR and CDR2 FQNEAQ (reference sequence).